Listed here are 28 T cell receptor beta chains from one sample, sequenced in a study of human T cells and chemical hapten exposure. TCRdb re-analysed the RACE reads in MiXCR, keeping a single row per CDR3 protein. Of under 120,000 distinct CDR3 sequences listed, 9.5% to 11% are singletons. Time point meaning: patch test 1, 2 weeks after DPC sensitization. Treatment reported: therapeutic diphenylcyclopropenone sensitization with weekly scalp DPC. The sample in question was whole blood, obtained in connection with sensitization to the hapten diphenylcyclopropenone (DPC). The receptors were gathered from a woman in her thirties or forties with alopecia areata. Some clones in this sample may be carry-over from other donors' samples.

J is TRBJ1-2 and V is TRBV12-3 or TRBV12-4; 7 nucleotides agree with TRBD1. The length of the CDR3 is 14 residues. J lost 1 base, V lost 6 bases, and 5 bases had no gene match. The CDR3 here is CASSLGDSNYGYTF. The CDR3 nucleotides read TGTGCCAGCAGCCTGGGGGACAGTAACTATGGCTACACCTTC.

This clonotype was counted only a few times. This chain connects TRBV19 to TRBJ2-7, with 7 bases fitting TRBD1. Unmatched junction bases numbered 6, after V lost 3 bases and J lost 4 bases. The germline gives CDR1 LNHDA, CDR2 SQIVND (reference sequence). The CDR3 is 14 amino acids. The CDR3 sequence is CASSIGQGEYEQYF. For the CDR3, the DNA is TGTGCCAGTAGTATTGGGCAGGGGGAATACGAGCAGTACTTC.

This clonotype was recorded a few times. The V call is TRBV25-1, the J call TRBJ2-5; the D gene is possibly TRBD2 (5 bases). Germline CDR1 MGHDK, CDR2 SYGVNS. The ends were cut back, 8 bases at V and 5 bases at J, with 18 bases in the middle. The CDR3 has 14 residues. The CDR3 DNA is TGTGCCAGCCGGGGTGTCGGGGTCCCGGAGACCCAGTACTTC. It specifies CASRGVGVPETQYF.

This clonotype was observed a few times. The chain is built from TRBV19 and TRBJ2-7, with D maybe TRBD1 (7 bases). Looked up from germline, CDR1 is LNHDA and CDR2 is SQIVND (reference sequence). The CDR3 extends over 13 amino acids. Trimming took 1 base from V and 13 from J, leaving 17 bases between them. DNA of the CDR3: TGTGCCAGTAGTATAGCGCCGCGGGACAGATTTTACTTC. It translates to CASSIAPRDRFYF. Filled out from reference TRBV19 and TRBJ2-7, the complete variable domain reads DGGITQSPKYLFRKEGQNVTLSCEQNLNHDAMYWYRQDPGQGLRLIYYSQIVNDFQKGDIAEGYSVSREKKESFPLTVTSAQKNPTAFYLCASSIAPRDRFYFGPGTRLTVT.

This clonotype showed up many times. The V gene is TRBV15, the J gene TRBJ2-5, with 7 nucleotides matching TRBD2. With V trimmed by 8 bases and J by 3 bases, 9 bases remained unmatched. Germline assignment: CDR1 LNHNV and CDR2 YYDKDF (reference sequence). CDR3 length equals 14 residues. CDR3 sequence reads: CATSGGGVEETQYF. The CDR3 DNA is TGTGCCACCTCAGGCGGGGGAGTGGAAGAGACCCAGTACTTC.

This clonotype appeared once. A much larger clonotype is one base distant, so this may be a read error. The chain is built from TRBV9 and TRBJ1-6; TRBD1 aligns across 9 bases. The CDR3 has 14 amino acids. After removal of 3 bases from V and 9 bases from J, the junction contained 4 bases not matched to a gene. The germline V gene encodes CDR1 SGDLS and CDR2 YYNGEE. The CDR3 reads CASSAGQGISPLHF. CDR3 DNA sequence: TGTGCCAGCAGCGCGGGACAGGGAATTTCACCCCTCCACTTT.

This clonotype was picked up a small number of times. V is TRBV28 and J is TRBJ2-1; D possibly uses TRBD1 or TRBD2 (6 bases each). The germline V and J ends were trimmed by 7 bases and 0 bases, with 19 bases remaining between them. The CDR3 extends over 17 amino acids. Germline V gene sequence: CDR1 MDHEN, CDR2 SYDVKM. The CDR3 DNA reads as TGTGCCAGCATCGGGGGCGGCCCCCGGGTCTCCTACAATGAGCAGTTCTTC. This gives the protein CASIGGGPRVSYNEQFF.

This clonotype was seen a handful of times. The chain uses TRBV12-3 or TRBV12-4 and TRBJ2-2; 9 positions match TRBD1. The CDR3 contains 15 residues. J was trimmed by 3 bases and V by 6 bases; bases with no gene match: 5. CDR3 DNA: TGTGCCAGCAGGGGACAGGGAAGGCACACCGGGGAGCTGTTTTTT. It translates to CASRGQGRHTGELFF.

In this sample, this clonotype turned up a few times. This sequence joins TRBV6-2 or TRBV6-3 and TRBJ2-1, with D unclear. The CDR3 covers 15 residues. V lost 2 bases and J 2 bases, leaving 10 bases between the germline ends. CDR1 is MNHEY, CDR2 SVGEGT, per germline. The CDR3 region has the DNA TGTGCCAGCAGTTACGGGGTCCCCCCCTACAATGAGCAGTTCTTC. Translating gives CASSYGVPPYNEQFF.

This clonotype is medium-sized within its sample. Here the CDR3 reads CASSNAVSGPYQETQYF. The CDR3 DNA sequence: TGTGCCAGCAGCAATGCGGTGTCAGGGCCGTACCAAGAGACCCAGTACTTC. V and J are TRBV11-2 and TRBJ2-5, with a tentative D call TRBD1 (5 bases). Germline V gene sequence: CDR1 SGHAT, CDR2 FQNNGV. This CDR3 region has 17 residues. V was cut by 5 bases and J by 0 bases, with 19 bases left in between.

This chain uses TRBV27 with TRBJ1-1; TRBD1 might be the D (6 bases). V was trimmed by 1 base and J by 4 bases, leaving 10 bases between them. CDR1 and CDR2 (germline): MNHEY, SMNVEV (reference sequence). This CDR3 is 14 amino acids long. In DNA form, the CDR3 reads TGTGCCAGCAGTTTATATGGGACAAGCACTGAAGCTTTCTTT. Its translation: CASSLYGTSTEAFF.

The rearrangement joins TRBV30 to TRBJ2-7; TRBD1 agrees at 8 bases. The V and J ends lost 2 bases and 3 bases, in that order; junction bases with no gene match: 3. The length of the CDR3 is 13 residues. Germline values: CDR1 GTSNPN, CDR2 SVGIG (reference sequence). The CDR3 DNA reads as TGTGCCTGGAGTCCAGGACAGGGCTACGAGCAGTACTTC. Its translation is CAWSPGQGYEQYF.

The chain carries TRBV7-2 and TRBJ2-1; the D gene could be TRBD1 or TRBD2 (6 bases each). Germline CDR1 SGHTA, CDR2 FQGNSA. The germline V and J ends were trimmed by 7 bases and 8 bases, with 30 bases remaining between them. CDR3 length: 18 residues. CDR3 region: CASTGLRGVEQFWDEQFF. In nucleotides, the CDR3 is TGTGCCAGCACTGGACTGAGGGGGGTAGAACAATTCTGGGATGAGCAGTTCTTC.

This clonotype came up many times. CDR3 nucleotide sequence: TGCAGTGCTAGCTTGGGTGGCCCCGGGGAGCTGTTTTTT. Translation gives CSASLGGPGELFF. The V gene is TRBV20-1, the J gene TRBJ2-2; D remains ambiguous. V dropped 3 bases and J dropped 6 bases, with 11 bases sitting between them. The germline V gene encodes CDR1 DFQATT and CDR2 SNEGSKA (reference sequence). CDR3 length: 13 amino acids.

This clonotype was counted only a few times. The rearrangement joins TRBV28 to TRBJ2-6, with 10 bases that match TRBD1. The CDR3 runs 19 residues. J lost 0 bases, V lost 6 bases, and 11 bases had no gene match. In germline, CDR1 is MDHEN, CDR2 SYDVKM. The CDR3 here is CASSQTGTGVTSGANVLTF. CDR3 sequence (DNA): TGTGCCAGCAGCCAAACCGGGACAGGGGTGACCTCTGGGGCCAACGTCCTGACTTTC.

In DNA form, the CDR3 reads TGTGCCACCAGTGATTCAGATTACCCCTACGAGCAGTACTTC. Amino acid sequence: CATSDSDYPYEQYF. The chain uses TRBV24-1 and TRBJ2-7; no definite D call. Germline values: CDR1 KGHDR, CDR2 SFDVKD. The CDR3 is made up of 14 amino acids. Deletions cut 2 bases from V and 2 bases from J, with 9 bases between.

The gene calls are TRBV20-1 and TRBJ2-5; 14 nucleotides align to TRBD2. Germline CDR1 reads DFQATT; CDR2 reads SNEGSKA (reference sequence). The CDR3 sequence is 16 residues long. V trimming: 3 bases; J trimming: 6 bases; junction bases outside the gene matches: 9. Here the CDR3 DNA reads TGCAGTGCTAGTGGTGGGACTAGCGGGAGAGGGCAGACCCAGTACTTC. It encodes CSASGGTSGRGQTQYF.

This clonotype has a count of ten or more. The chain employs TRBV6-5 and TRBJ2-1; 11 positions agree with TRBD2. After removal of 3 bases from V and 4 bases from J, the junction contained 5 bases not matched to a gene. The CDR3 runs to 16 residues. Germline CDR1 reads MNHEY; CDR2 reads SVGAGI. CDR3 region: CASSYWTSGPYNEQFF. The CDR3 DNA sequence: TGTGCCAGCAGTTATTGGACTAGCGGGCCATACAATGAGCAGTTCTTC.

V gene TRBV7-2 combines with J gene TRBJ2-7; perhaps TRBD1 as D (5 bases). Germline V gives CDR1 SGHTA, CDR2 FQGNSA. V lost 2 bases and J lost 1, with 12 bases in between. The CDR3 runs 15 residues. The CDR3 here is CASSLKGQGSYEQYF. Written as DNA, the CDR3 is TGTGCCAGCAGCTTAAAAGGGCAGGGTTCCTACGAGCAGTACTTC.

The table lists this clonotype with many counts. The chain carries TRBV12-3 or TRBV12-4 and TRBJ1-2; maybe TRBD1 (5 bases). The CDR3 totals 15 residues. Trimming removed 2 bases from V and 0 bases from J, with 10 bases in between. This CDR3 reads CASSLPDRANYGYTF. In DNA, the CDR3 is TGTGCCAGCAGTTTACCAGACAGAGCTAACTATGGCTACACCTTC.

The sample holds many counts of this clonotype. The chain links TRBV27 to TRBJ1-4; D remains unclear. From germline, CDR1 is MNHEY and CDR2 SMNVEV (reference sequence). Trimming shortened V by 6 bases and J by 5 bases, and 13 bases separated the two germline ends. The CDR3 runs to 14 residues. The CDR3 reads CASSPWGMNEKLFF. The CDR3 coding sequence is TGTGCCAGCAGCCCTTGGGGTATGAATGAAAAACTGTTTTTT.

This clonotype was detected ten times or more. This chain connects TRBV7-2 to TRBJ1-5; 7 nucleotides line up with TRBD1. The CDR3 consists of 14 residues. Germline values: CDR1 SGHTA, CDR2 FQGNSA. V shed 0 bases, J shed 10 bases, and the junction held 6 bases outside the gene matches. The DNA for the CDR3 is TGTGCCAGCAGCTTAGCGGGACAGAATGATCCCCAGCATTTT. It is translated as CASSLAGQNDPQHF. The full variable domain, in which reference TRBV7-2 and TRBJ1-5 provide the parts outside the CDR3, is GAGVSQSPSNKVTEKGKDVELRCDPISGHTALYWYRQSLGQGLEFLIYFQGNSAPDKSGLPSDRFSAERTGGSVSTLTIQRTQQEDSAVYLCASSLAGQNDPQHFGDGTRLSIL.

The chain uses TRBV7-2 and TRBJ2-7, with TRBD1 as a possible D gene (6 bases). Germline V gene data show CDR1 as SGHTA and CDR2 as FQGNSA. The CDR3 contains 15 residues. V was cut by 2 bases and J by 6 bases, with 17 bases left in between. CDR3 residues: CASSLSRAGVGEQYF. DNA of the CDR3: TGTGCCAGCAGCTTAAGTCGGGCAGGGGTCGGCGAGCAGTACTTC.

This clonotype appeared a few times. The rearrangement uses TRBV28 and TRBJ1-1, with D perhaps matching TRBD1 (6 bases). The V gene lost 10 bases and the J gene lost 11 bases, with 20 bases spanning the gap. This CDR3 comprises 12 residues. From germline, CDR1 is MDHEN and CDR2 SYDVKM. CDR3 in DNA: TGTGCCACGGGGGGACACTCGGCGGCGGCTTTCTTT. This encodes CATGGHSAAAFF.

This clonotype has more than one count but fewer than ten. The V gene is TRBV30, the J gene TRBJ2-1; 7 bases fit TRBD1. The CDR3 contains 13 residues. The germline gives CDR1 GTSNPN, CDR2 SVGIG (reference sequence). V lost 1 base, J lost 10 bases, and 7 bases stayed unmatched. The CDR3 nucleotides read TGTGCCTGGAGTGGAGGGACAGAAGGAGAGCAGTTCTTC. Protein product: CAWSGGTEGEQFF.

The sample holds many counts of this clonotype. V and J are TRBV27 and TRBJ2-7; 10 bases match TRBD1. CDR1 is MNHEY, CDR2 SMNVEV, per germline (reference sequence). J was trimmed by 6 bases and V by 7 bases; bases with no gene match: 12. This CDR3 has 15 residues. In nucleotides, the CDR3 is TGTGCCAGCAAGTTTATTGTAGGACAGGGGGGCGAGCAGTACTTC. Its translation: CASKFIVGQGGEQYF.

This clonotype was observed a handful of times. The germline gene is not matched at one end of the junction; a read error may be the cause. The chain has TRBV2 and TRBJ1-3; D unclear. Germline CDR1 SNHLY, CDR2 FYNNEI. CDR3 size: 14 residues. CDR3 bases: TGTGCCAGTAGTGAAGGAAGAATTGGAAACACCATATATTTT. Translating it yields CASSEGRIGNTIYF.

The table lists this clonotype with a few counts. The V gene is TRBV6-2 or TRBV6-3, the J gene TRBJ2-1; unclear D gene. This CDR3 is 13 amino acids long. Trimming took 6 bases from V and 0 from J, leaving 6 bases between them. Germline V gene lookup returns CDR1 MNHEY and CDR2 SVGEGT. CDR3 in amino acids: CASRALSYNEQFF. DNA of the CDR3: TGTGCCAGCAGGGCGCTCTCCTACAATGAGCAGTTCTTC.